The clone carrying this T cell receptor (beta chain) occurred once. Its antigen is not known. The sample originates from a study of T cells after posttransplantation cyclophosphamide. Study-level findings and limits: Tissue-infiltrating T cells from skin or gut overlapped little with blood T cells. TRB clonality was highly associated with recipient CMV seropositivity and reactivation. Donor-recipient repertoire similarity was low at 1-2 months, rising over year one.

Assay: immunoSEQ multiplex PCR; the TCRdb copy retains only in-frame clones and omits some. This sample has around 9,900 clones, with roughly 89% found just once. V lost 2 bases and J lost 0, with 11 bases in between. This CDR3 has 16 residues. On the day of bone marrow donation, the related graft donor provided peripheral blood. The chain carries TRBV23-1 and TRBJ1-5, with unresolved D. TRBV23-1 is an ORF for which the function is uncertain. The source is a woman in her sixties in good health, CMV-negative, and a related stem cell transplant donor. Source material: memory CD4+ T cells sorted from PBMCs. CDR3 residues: CASSQTGSYSNQPQHF. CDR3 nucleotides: TGCGCCAGCAGTCAAACGGGTTCATATAGCAATCAGCCCCAGCATTTT.